This T cell receptor beta chain was sequenced during a study of T cells in women clearing cervical HPV infection. Study-level information: Cases were women with histologically confirmed HPV16-related CIN3 or worse, including a couple of invasive cancers.

Assay used: immunoSEQ multiplex PCR; TCRdb lists only in-frame clones, some missing. The sample includes some 46,000 clones. In germline, CDR1 is LNHDA, CDR2 SQIVND (reference sequence). The CDR3 sequence is 14 residues long. As for this clone: Its antigen is still unknown. The read ends 3 residues early relative to the CDR3; the germline J gene fills the gap.

General observations from the study: Controls had more TRBV6-7 (approximately 0.16%) than cases (about 0.11%).

The specimen was blood buffy coat. This chain joins TRBV19 and TRBJ2-2, with TRBD1 matching 9 bases. The sequence came from a woman between 18 and 70 years old with a cervical HPV16 infection that either progressed to CIN3+ or cleared (not recorded which). The CDR3: CASSPTGGNEKLFF. The covered CDR3 bases are TGTGCCAGTAGCCCAACAGGGGGCAATGAAAAG.